The clone carrying this TCR beta chain was counted ten times or more. This entry is derived from a study of T cells after posttransplantation cyclophosphamide. Looked up from germline, CDR1 is SNHLY and CDR2 is FYNNEI. With V trimmed by 6 bases and J by 4 bases, 20 bases remained unmatched. The CDR3 is 18 amino acids. Clones were sequenced by immunoSEQ multiplex PCR, and TCRdb holds only the in-frame ones, with some missing. The sample presents under 50,000 clones, none singletons. The specimen was PBMCs. The chain has TRBV2 and TRBJ2-7; 8 bases align to TRBD2. The TCR originated in a man aged 40-50 years in good health, CMV-negative, and a related stem cell transplant donor. The CDR3 spells CASSDLGVQSGSLYEQYF. CDR3 nucleotide sequence: TGTGCCAGCAGCGACCTGGGGGTGCAAAGCGGGAGTCTATACGAGCAGTACTTC.